This TCR beta chain comes out of a study of T cell responses to AZD1222 COVID-19 vaccine. Study summary: Pooled samples include second doses given at about 4 or 12 weeks.

The CDR3 length is 14 residues. CDR1 is SNHLY and CDR2 is FYNNEI in the germline V gene. Trimming cost V 4 bases and J 7 bases; bases outside gene matches: 4. The study's findings and limits: Only 5 or 6 people who got AZD1222 tested seropositive at baseline.

As to this clone: Its antigen is unknown.

TCRdb keeps only in-frame clones here, not all; method: immunoSEQ multiplex PCR. In the table there are roughly 120,000 clones, about nine tenths of which are singletons. The source is an adult in good health. Specimen: peripheral blood, collected on day 0 of AZD1222 vaccination. The chain recombines TRBV2 with TRBJ2-4, with TRBD1 matching 10 bases. CDR3 region: CASSGQGAGNIQYF. DNA for the CDR3: TGTGCCAGCAGTGGACAGGGGGCCGGGAACATTCAGTACTTC.